A single sample is the source of the 21 T cell receptor beta chains below, sequenced in a study of identical twins. TCRdb processed the 5' RACE reads anew with MiXCR; each CDR3 protein has one entry. Of over 200,000 distinct CDR3 sequences in the sample, under 8.5% were seen once. The same specimen was also included in a second study, on T cells expressing NK-cell markers.

The sequenced sample consisted of CD8+ T cells sorted from blood. The receptor set was obtained from a woman aged 18-35 years in good health.

This clonotype showed up many times. The V call is TRBV2, the J call TRBJ1-5; 7 bases align to TRBD1. The CDR3 has 15 amino acids. The germline CDR1 and CDR2 sequences are SNHLY and FYNNEI. Unmatched junction bases numbered 2, after V lost 0 bases and J lost 3 bases. CDR3 nucleotides: TGTGCCAGCAGTGAAGCAGGGGGCCCCAATCAGCCCCAGCATTTT. Translating gives CASSEAGGPNQPQHF.

This clonotype was observed a few times. V and J are TRBV7-6 and TRBJ2-3; D possibly uses TRBD1 or TRBD2 (5 bases each). This CDR3 comprises 17 residues. Germline values: CDR1 SGHVS, CDR2 FNYEAQ. The V end was cut by 1 base, the J end by 6 bases, with 20 bases between. This chain's CDR3 is CASSLEVGVGTSDTQYF. DNA for the CDR3: TGTGCCAGCAGCTTAGAAGTCGGGGTGGGGACGTCCGATACGCAGTATTTT.

This chain connects TRBV7-8 to TRBJ1-2, with a tentative D call TRBD1 (5 bases). There are 15 residues in the CDR3. Trimming removed 3 bases from V and 6 bases from J, with 17 bases in between. Germline V gene data show CDR1 as SGHVS and CDR2 as FQNEAQ. CDR3 loop: CASSLGSLRGDGYTF. The CDR3 bases are TGTGCCAGCAGCTTGGGGAGTCTCCGAGGGGATGGCTACACCTTC. The variable domain in full, completed from reference TRBV7-8 and TRBJ1-2, reads GAGVSQSPRYKVAKRGQDVALRCDPISGHVSLFWYQQALGQGPEFLTYFQNEAQLDKSGLPSDRFFAERPEGSVSTLKIQRTQQEDSAVYLCASSLGSLRGDGYTFGSGTRLTVV.

This sequence joins TRBV20-1 and TRBJ2-1; D unresolved. Trimming shortened V by 8 bases and J by 4 bases, and 9 bases separated the two germline ends. Germline lookup yields CDR1 DFQATT and CDR2 SNEGSKA (reference sequence). The CDR3 is made up of 11 amino acids. CDR3: CSPWDYNEQFF. DNA for the CDR3: TGCAGTCCATGGGATTACAATGAGCAGTTCTTC.

In this sample, this clonotype turned up many times. The CDR3 sequence: CASGLYNEQFF. CDR3 DNA sequence: TGTGCTAGTGGTTTGTACAATGAGCAGTTCTTC. The chain employs TRBV12-5 and TRBJ2-1; no firm D call. Trimming stripped 2 bases from V and 4 bases from J, with 0 bases between. CDR1 LGHNT and CDR2 FRNRAP come from the germline V gene. The CDR3 sequence is 11 residues long.

The V and J genes are TRBV20-1 and TRBJ2-2; maybe TRBD1 (6 bases). Between the trimmed V and J ends, which lost 6 bases and 1 base, there was a span of 9 bases. The CDR3 totals 13 residues. CDR1 DFQATT and CDR2 SNEGSKA come from the germline V gene (reference sequence). Here the CDR3 reads CSAVDRNTGELFF. As DNA, the CDR3 is TGCAGTGCCGTGGACAGGAACACCGGGGAGCTGTTTTTT.

This clonotype was counted a few times. This chain joins TRBV12-3 or TRBV12-4 and TRBJ2-6; no reliable D call. V was cut by 7 bases and J by 0 bases, with 7 bases left in between. CDR3 length: 14 residues. The CDR3 spells CASTDHSGANVLTF. The CDR3 DNA follows: TGTGCCAGCACCGATCACTCTGGGGCCAACGTCCTGACTTTC.

This clonotype has only a few counts. The chain uses TRBV2 and TRBJ1-2; TRBD1 might be the D (6 bases). The CDR3 contains 13 residues. The germline V gene encodes CDR1 SNHLY and CDR2 FYNNEI. The V gene lost 10 bases and the J gene lost 4 bases, with 16 bases spanning the gap. The CDR3 loop is CATTFGGLYGYTF. The DNA of the CDR3 is TGTGCCACCACATTCGGGGGGCTCTATGGCTACACCTTC.

This clonotype came up many times. CDR3 in DNA: TGTGCCAGCAGTTTAGTCCCCTGGGGGGAGCTGTTTTTT. Its protein product is CASSLVPWGELFF. This chain connects TRBV12-3 or TRBV12-4 to TRBJ2-2; D is uncertain. Between the trimmed V and J ends, which lost 1 base and 8 bases, there was a span of 8 bases. CDR3 length: 13 amino acids.

This chain connects TRBV6-6 to TRBJ1-4, with D perhaps TRBD1 (6 bases). The CDR3 consists of 12 residues. V lost 6 bases, J lost 8 bases, and 10 bases lay in between. From germline, CDR1 is MNHNY and CDR2 SVGAGI (reference sequence). The CDR3 sequence is CASRPTGEKLFF. The CDR3 coding sequence is TGTGCCAGCAGACCTACAGGGGAAAAACTGTTTTTT.

This clonotype showed up just a few times. The chain carries TRBV6-2 or TRBV6-3 and TRBJ1-1; D gene unclear. Germline assignment: CDR1 MNHEY and CDR2 SVGEGT. There are 12 residues in the CDR3. The V and J ends lost 1 base and 4 bases respectively, with 4 bases between them. The CDR3 region is CASSYWSTEAFF. CDR3 DNA: TGTGCCAGCAGTTACTGGAGCACTGAAGCTTTCTTT.

The chain carries TRBV12-3 or TRBV12-4 and TRBJ2-7; 7 nucleotides agree with TRBD2. This CDR3 has 14 residues. The J segment lost 2 bases and the V segment lost 3 bases, leaving 4 bases of the junction unmatched. The CDR3 nucleotides read TGTGCCAGCAGTTTTGGGCGGGAGACCTACGAGCAGTACTTC. Translated: CASSFGRETYEQYF.

This clonotype was detected ten times or more. The J gene is TRBJ1-1, the V gene TRBV11-2; D unclear. The CDR3 is 12 residues long. Germline CDR1 is SGHAT and CDR2 is FQNNGV. The V end was cut by 1 base, the J end by 4 bases, with 4 bases between. CDR3 in amino acids: CASSLGVTEAFF. For the CDR3, the DNA is TGTGCCAGCAGCTTAGGTGTCACTGAAGCTTTCTTT.

This clonotype turned up a few times. This chain joins TRBV5-1 and TRBJ1-1; possible D gene TRBD1, 5 bases. Germline lookup yields CDR1 SGHRS and CDR2 YFSETQ. Trimming removed 4 bases at V and 3 bases at J, with 13 bases between. CDR3 length equals 14 residues. The CDR3: CASSPVGGDTEAFF. CDR3 in DNA: TGCGCCAGCAGCCCTGTCGGGGGAGACACTGAAGCTTTCTTT.

This clonotype was seen repeatedly, ten times or more. The V and J genes are TRBV15 and TRBJ2-7; D remains ambiguous. Per germline, CDR1 LNHNV and CDR2 YYDKDF (reference sequence). The ends were cut back, 4 bases at V and 6 bases at J, with 10 bases in the middle. The CDR3 runs 12 residues. The CDR3 protein is CATSIDFREQYF. In nucleotides, the CDR3 is TGTGCCACCAGCATAGATTTTCGCGAGCAGTACTTC.

The sample holds a few counts of this clonotype. This chain joins TRBV9 and TRBJ2-3, with 11 bases that match TRBD2. The CDR3 has 15 residues. Germline V gives CDR1 SGDLS, CDR2 YYNGEE. Unmatched junction bases numbered 10, after V lost 7 bases and J lost 6 bases. CDR3 in amino acids: CASGGLAVPWDTQYF. CDR3 nucleotide sequence: TGTGCCAGCGGGGGACTAGCGGTTCCCTGGGATACGCAGTATTTT.

As for this clonotype: This may arise from a read error, as a much more abundant clone is one base away. V is TRBV12-3 or TRBV12-4 and J is TRBJ2-7; perhaps D is TRBD1 or TRBD2 (5 bases each). The V gene lost 7 bases and the J gene lost 6 bases, with 13 bases spanning the gap. The CDR3 runs 12 residues. The CDR3: CASTEGSLEQYF. DNA of the CDR3: TGTGCCAGCACTGAGGGGTCTCTCGAGCAGTACTTC.

This clonotype was found many times. CDR3 bases: TGTGCCAGCAGCGGGGGGGGACGGTTCTACGAGCAGTACTTC. This gives the protein CASSGGGRFYEQYF. The gene calls are TRBV13 and TRBJ2-7; the match to TRBD2 covers 7 bases. The V gene end was trimmed by 5 bases and the J gene end by 3 bases; junction bases not matched to a gene: 7. Germline V gene data show CDR1 as PRHDT and CDR2 as FYEKMQ (reference sequence). The CDR3 totals 14 residues.

This clonotype was detected many times. The chain uses TRBV7-3 and TRBJ2-3, with 7 bases aligning to TRBD2. Germline CDR1 SGHTA, CDR2 FQGTGA. The CDR3 contains 14 residues. Trimming took 2 bases from V and 6 from J; bases not matched to a gene: 5. The DNA of the CDR3 is TGTGCCAGCAGCTTATATGCGGGGGTGGATACGCAGTATTTT. As protein: CASSLYAGVDTQYF.

This clonotype was recorded a few times. This chain links TRBV13 with TRBJ2-7; tentative D call: TRBD2 (6 bases). The V end was cut by 3 bases, the J end by 13 bases, with 25 bases between. The CDR3 covers 15 residues. The germline CDR1 and CDR2 sequences are PRHDT and FYEKMQ (reference sequence). CDR3 sequence (DNA): TGTGCCAGCAGCTTGTTTGGGGGGTCCCCATCCGAGGAATACTTC. The encoded protein is CASSLFGGSPSEEYF.

This clonotype has a handful of counts. CDR3 sequence: CASGDSPYEQYF. In DNA form, the CDR3 reads TGTGCCAGTGGGGACAGCCCCTACGAGCAGTACTTC. This chain joins TRBV6-6 and TRBJ2-7; 7 nucleotides agree with TRBD1. Per germline, CDR1 MNHNY and CDR2 SVGAGI (reference sequence). V shed 9 bases and J 2 bases; nucleotides not matched to a gene: 4. This CDR3 comprises 12 residues.